This T cell receptor (beta chain) was captured in a study of metastatic and nonmetastatic thyroid tumors. This clone has ten or more counts. Antigen specificity is unknown. Germline CDR1 SGHDN, CDR2 FVKESK. The V end lost 0 bases, the J end lost 6 bases, and 7 bases lay between the germline ends. The CDR3 is 13 residues long. Thyroid surgery had not been preceded by any treatment in any patient. TCRdb reprocessed the PCR reads using MiXCR. The sample carries around 29,000 clones, around a fifth recorded once. Study-wide findings and caveats: In blood and tumor, TCR beta diversity was reportedly significantly higher in malignant thyroid tumors than in benign nodules.

The V and J genes are TRBV14 and TRBJ2-3; D ambiguous. Sample: blood. This clonotype originated in a female donor with papillary thyroid cancer or a benign thyroid nodule (not recorded which). Some clones in this sample may be carry-over from other donors' samples. The CDR3 here is CASSQDVGDTQYF. The DNA of the CDR3 is TGTGCCAGCAGCCAAGATGTAGGGGATACGCAGTATTTT.